This TCR beta chain comes out of a study of control samples from healthy donors and cancer patients (dated by TCRdb to 2018 to 2020). Trimming takes 5 bases from V and 3 bases from J, and the germline ends sit 17 bases apart. The germline V gene gives CDR1 as MNHEY and CDR2 as SVGEGT. The CDR3 runs 16 amino acids, cysteine and phenylalanine included. The DNA shown is the 48-base CDR3, in frame from base 1. The library was made by the immunoSEQ multiplex PCR assay. The table was pulled from immuneACCESS by TCRdb, which kept in-frame rearrangements only. Such tables lose some clones; where checked, under half of the loss comes from unresolved V genes, and the rest has no known cause. A total of about 410,000 clones appear in this sample, about nine tenths of them only once. The top ten constitute 5.5% to 8% of the sample. Turning to this clone: It has no known antigen specificity. Per-nucleotide qualities are absent, and no much larger clonotype sits a single base away.

Input material: PBMCs. This TCR derives from a man aged 40-50 years with head and neck cancer. The V and J genes are TRBV6-2 or TRBV6-3 and TRBJ2-1; perhaps TRBD2 is the D gene, with 7 bases matching. The bases read TGTGCCAGCAGTCCACGAGGGGGGGTGATCTACAATGAGCAGTTCTTC. It codes for CASSPRGGVIYNEQFF.